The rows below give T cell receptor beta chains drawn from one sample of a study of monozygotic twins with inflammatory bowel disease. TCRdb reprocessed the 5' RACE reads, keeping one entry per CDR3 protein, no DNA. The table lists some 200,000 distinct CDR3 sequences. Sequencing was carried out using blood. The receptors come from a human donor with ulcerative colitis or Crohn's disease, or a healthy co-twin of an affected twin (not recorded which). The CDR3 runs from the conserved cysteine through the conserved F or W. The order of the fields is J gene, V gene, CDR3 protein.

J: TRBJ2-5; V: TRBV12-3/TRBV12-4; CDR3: CASRYRGRGETQYF
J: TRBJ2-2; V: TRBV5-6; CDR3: CASSPTAGELFF
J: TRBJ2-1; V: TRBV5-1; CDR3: CASSLYVPENNEQFF
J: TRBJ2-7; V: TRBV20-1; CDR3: CSARDSRRGAPYEQYF
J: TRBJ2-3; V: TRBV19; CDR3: CASSISQGADTQYF
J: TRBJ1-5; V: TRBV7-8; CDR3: CASSLGGGQYNQPQHF
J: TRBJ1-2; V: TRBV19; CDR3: CASSMDRRYGYTF
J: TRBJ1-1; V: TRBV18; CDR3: CASSRDRGFGEAFF
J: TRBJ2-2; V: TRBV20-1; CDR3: CSALTGHPVFPGELFF
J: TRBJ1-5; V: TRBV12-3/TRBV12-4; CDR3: CASSPQGATGQPQHF
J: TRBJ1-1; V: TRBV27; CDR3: CASSLLGRGLGEAFF
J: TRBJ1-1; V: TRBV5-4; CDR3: CASSLGINTEAFF
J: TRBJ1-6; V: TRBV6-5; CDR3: CASSYSGEPFNSPLHF
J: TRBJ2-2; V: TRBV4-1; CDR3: CASSHSYQGYTGELFF
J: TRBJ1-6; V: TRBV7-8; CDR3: CASSLEEGRYNSPLHF